The 20 T cell receptor beta chains reported below all come from one sample, sequenced in a study of T-cell reconstitution after alpha-beta-depleted transplantation in children. A library of TCRbeta sequences, prepared with unique molecular identifiers, was generated. In TCRdb, the PCR reads were re-called with MiXCR into one record per CDR3 protein. The top ten clones hold around 5.3% of a sample with 780,000 or so distinct CDR3 sequences, roughly 15% of them seen once. Sequenced material: PBMCs, mostly from graft donor cells, taken 360 days after TCRalphabeta/CD19-depleted stem cell transplant. These receptors all come from a male patient younger than 18 who had a stem cell transplant for acute lymphoblastic leukemia, so the T cells may come from the graft donor.

V usage is TRBV9 and J usage is TRBJ2-7, with 8 positions matching TRBD1. The CDR3 sequence is 14 residues long. The V gene's germline CDR1 is SGDLS and CDR2 YYNGEE. Losses at the gene ends were 4 bases for V and 2 bases for J; bases not matched to a gene: 5. CDR3 protein: CASSTGTGAYEQYF. CDR3 bases: TGTGCCAGCAGCACCGGGACAGGTGCCTACGAGCAGTACTTC.

The V gene is TRBV7-3, the J gene TRBJ2-1; D is perhaps TRBD2 (6 bases). V lost 5 bases to trimming and J lost 4 bases, with 15 bases between them. There are 15 residues in the CDR3. Germline V lookup: CDR1 SGHTA, CDR2 FQGTGA. The CDR3 spells CASSRDSTSYNEQFF. The CDR3, as DNA: TGTGCCAGCAGCCGGGACTCTACTAGTTACAATGAGCAGTTCTTC.

The V and J genes are TRBV11-1 and TRBJ2-1, with D hard to call. Trimming took off 6 bases at V and 3 bases at J, with 24 bases between the two ends. The CDR3 spans 18 residues. Germline CDR1 and CDR2: SGHAT and FQDESV (reference sequence). In nucleotides, the CDR3 is TGTGCCAGCAGGTTAAGCTTACTCTCGGCGGATTACTACAATGAGCAGTTCTTC. Translation: CASRLSLLSADYYNEQFF.

The chain recombines TRBV7-9 with TRBJ1-1; D gene unclear. The germline CDR1 and CDR2 sequences are SEHNR and FQNEAQ (reference sequence). The CDR3 totals 12 residues. Between the trimmed V and J ends, which lost 8 bases and 1 base, there was a span of 8 bases. The CDR3 bases are TGTGCCAGCCGCGGGAGGAACACTGAAGCTTTCTTT. Translation gives CASRGRNTEAFF.

This clonotype came up a few times. V usage is TRBV4-2 and J usage is TRBJ2-3; 13 nucleotides match TRBD2. Germline CDR1 is LGHNA and CDR2 is YNFKEQ. J was trimmed by 5 bases and V by 0 bases; bases with no gene match: 8. The CDR3 is made up of 18 amino acids. The CDR3 coding sequence is TGTGCCAGCAGCCAAGACCCTGGACTAGCGGGAGCGGGAGATACGCAGTATTTT. Translated, it gives CASSQDPGLAGAGDTQYF.

This clonotype was observed a handful of times. The V and J genes are TRBV11-2 and TRBJ2-7; weak D call: TRBD1 (5 bases). CDR1 SGHAT and CDR2 FQNNGV come from the germline V gene. Trimming took 2 bases from V and 1 from J, leaving 15 bases between them. The CDR3 runs 16 residues. Written as DNA, the CDR3 is TGTGCCAGCAGCTTAATATCGACAGCTATTTCCTACGAGCAGTACTTC. Its protein product is CASSLISTAISYEQYF.

The chain combines TRBV7-2 with TRBJ1-1; possibly TRBD1 for D (5 bases). Germline V gives CDR1 SGHTA, CDR2 FQGNSA. This CDR3 is 13 amino acids long. Trimming removed 5 bases from V and 11 bases from J, with 18 bases in between. The CDR3 protein is CASSPPGASRAFF. CDR3 nucleotide sequence: TGTGCCAGCAGCCCGCCTGGGGCCAGTAGGGCTTTCTTT.

The rearrangement uses TRBV6-5 and TRBJ2-1; tentative D call: TRBD2 (6 bases). The CDR3 extends over 14 amino acids. Germline CDR1 MNHEY, CDR2 SVGAGI. Trimming left V 6 bases short and J 4 bases short, with 13 bases between. CDR3 nucleotides: TGTGCCAGCAGCGCCTTCGGAGGGTACAATGAGCAGTTCTTC. This codes for CASSAFGGYNEQFF.

This clonotype was observed a handful of times. The chain uses TRBV5-1 and TRBJ2-4, with D possibly being TRBD2 (5 bases). Germline-derived CDR1 and CDR2 are SGHRS and YFSETQ. Trimming cost V 5 bases and J 9 bases, with 15 bases left between them. The CDR3 has 13 amino acids. The CDR3 region is CASSESSISIQYF. The CDR3 bases are TGCGCCAGCAGTGAGTCTAGCATAAGCATTCAGTACTTC.

The chain couples TRBV19 to TRBJ1-1; tentatively, D is TRBD1 (6 bases). The V end was cut by 3 bases, the J end by 3 bases, with 17 bases between. Germline V gene sequence: CDR1 LNHDA, CDR2 SQIVND (reference sequence). The CDR3 is 16 residues long. The CDR3 reads CASSIILGAGDTEAFF. CDR3 sequence (DNA): TGTGCCAGTAGTATTATTCTGGGGGCTGGGGACACTGAAGCTTTCTTT.

This chain joins TRBV27 and TRBJ2-7; D ambiguous. With 3 bases removed from V and 2 bases from J, the gap between germline ends came to 8 bases. This CDR3 spans 13 amino acids. The germline V gene encodes CDR1 MNHEY and CDR2 SMNVEV (reference sequence). CDR3 DNA: TGTGCCAGCAGTTTCCAACTAACCTACGAGCAGTACTTC. Protein sequence: CASSFQLTYEQYF.

The table lists this clonotype with many counts. The V gene is TRBV20-1, the J gene TRBJ1-3; the D is unclear. Germline loops: CDR1 DFQATT, CDR2 SNEGSKA (reference sequence). The CDR3 consists of 15 residues. V lost 3 bases to trimming and J lost 2 bases, with 14 bases between them. DNA of the CDR3: TGCAGTGCTAGTCCCCGAGATCGAGCTGGAAACACCATATATTTT. The encoded protein is CSASPRDRAGNTIYF.

Many counts were recorded for this clonotype. This chain joins TRBV5-1 and TRBJ2-2, with a weak D call TRBD1 (6 bases). Trimming removed 0 bases from V and 7 bases from J, with 7 bases in between. Germline V gene sequence: CDR1 SGHRS, CDR2 YFSETQ. This CDR3 is 13 amino acids long. The chain's CDR3 is CASSLGTVGELFF. CDR3 nucleotides: TGCGCCAGCAGCTTGGGGACAGTCGGGGAGCTGTTTTTT.

This clonotype has only a few counts. The chain combines TRBV5-6 with TRBJ1-3; unclear D gene. Germline assignment: CDR1 SGHDT and CDR2 YYEEEE. Trimming cost V 5 bases and J 4 bases, with 19 bases left between them. The CDR3 is made up of 16 amino acids. Here the CDR3 DNA reads TGTGCCAGCAGGGAACGGCAGTATGATTCCGGAAACACCATATATTTT. Amino acids: CASRERQYDSGNTIYF.

J is TRBJ2-1 and V is TRBV27, with 10 bases matching TRBD1. The germline V gene has CDR1 MNHEY and CDR2 SMNVEV (reference sequence). Trimming cost V 1 base and J 5 bases; bases outside gene matches: 5. The CDR3 is 16 residues long. The CDR3 reads CASSLLGTGVDNEQFF. In nucleotides, the CDR3 is TGTGCCAGCAGTTTATTAGGGACAGGGGTGGACAATGAGCAGTTCTTC.

This clonotype has only a few counts. V usage is TRBV11-2 and J usage is TRBJ2-3, with a tentative D call TRBD2 (6 bases). CDR3 length: 13 amino acids. Deletions cut 2 bases from V and 8 bases from J, with 11 bases between. In germline, CDR1 is SGHAT, CDR2 FQNNGV. CDR3 loop: CASSLTTRGTQYF. CDR3 bases: TGTGCCAGCAGCTTAACGACTAGGGGTACGCAGTATTTT.

This clonotype has ten or more counts. J is TRBJ1-2 and V is TRBV24-1; the D is unclear. Germline V lookup: CDR1 KGHDR, CDR2 SFDVKD. This CDR3 comprises 14 residues. Between the trimmed V and J ends, which lost 3 bases and 8 bases, there was a span of 15 bases. CDR3 in amino acids: CATSDRTLRRGYTF. The CDR3 DNA sequence: TGTGCCACCAGTGATAGGACTCTCAGGCGGGGCTACACCTTC.

The gene calls are TRBV19 and TRBJ1-2; 8 nucleotides agree with TRBD1. After removal of 3 bases from V and 3 bases from J, the junction contained 3 bases not matched to a gene. CDR3 size: 14 residues. Germline V gives CDR1 LNHDA, CDR2 SQIVND (reference sequence). CDR3 bases: TGTGCCAGTAGTATGCGGACAGGGCACTATGGCTACACCTTC. It translates to CASSMRTGHYGYTF. Full variable domain (rest looked up from reference TRBV19 and TRBJ1-2): DGGITQSPKYLFRKEGQNVTLSCEQNLNHDAMYWYRQDPGQGLRLIYYSQIVNDFQKGDIAEGYSVSREKKESFPLTVTSAQKNPTAFYLCASSMRTGHYGYTFGSGTRLTVV.

In this sample, this clonotype turned up a few times. One end of the junction fails to match germline, which may point to a read error. The V call is TRBV19, the J call TRBJ2-2; 10 nucleotides agree with TRBD2. Per the germline V gene, CDR1 is LNHDA and CDR2 is SQIVND (reference sequence). The CDR3 contains 15 residues. The CDR3 region is CASTFSGRNTGELFF. The CDR3 region has the DNA TGTGCTAGTACCTTTAGCGGGAGGAACACCGGGGAGCTGTTCTTT.

The rearrangement uses TRBV18 and TRBJ1-1; 10 nucleotides align to TRBD1. From germline, CDR1 is KGHSH and CDR2 LQKENI. Trimming at V came to 2 bases and at J to 3 bases, leaving 9 bases not matched to a gene. This CDR3 region has 17 residues. The CDR3 protein is CASSPMDRGFGDTEAFF. As DNA, the CDR3 is TGTGCCAGCTCACCAATGGACAGGGGGTTTGGAGACACTGAAGCTTTCTTT.